The present entry profiles one T cell receptor (beta chain) with its context. These data originate in a study of blood T cell repertoires in COVID-19. Study overall: Sites in the United States, Italy and Spain provided acute and convalescent COVID-19 samples. T cells, B-cell-depleted T cells, or PBMCs provided the cDNA or gDNA that served as material.

V trimming: 5 bases; J trimming: 7 bases; junction bases outside the gene matches: 8. Per germline, CDR1 LGHNA and CDR2 YNFKEQ. There are 14 residues in the CDR3. Methods used by the authors: Scientists estimated how many nucleated cells there were by amplifying reference gene primers. Libraries were prepared by immunoSEQ multiplex PCR; TCRdb keeps only in-frame clonotypes and omits some of them. The V and J calls and the clone size are those of that table, but D and trimming were determined from the DNA. The sample records more than 110,000 clones, around 76% being singletons. The J gene is TRBJ1-1, the V gene TRBV4-2, with 9 bases that match TRBD1. This receptor was identified in a man older than 75 with acute or convalescent COVID-19. What was sequenced was peripheral blood. CDR3 loop: CASSKDPGQGEAFF. CDR3 DNA: TGTGCCAGCAGCAAGGATCCGGGACAGGGTGAAGCTTTCTTT.